This TCR beta chain stems from a study of monozygotic twins with inflammatory bowel disease. Eight cDNA synthesis reactions were run for every sample. Via template switching, UMIs carrying a 6-nucleotide sample barcode were introduced. Using TCRalpha and TCRbeta cDNA, the researchers carried out two nested PCRs that lasted roughly 16 and 10 cycles. TCRdb re-called the 5' RACE reads and gives one entry per CDR3 protein, without DNA. The sample's table shows approximately 330,000 distinct CDR3 sequences. Blood (about 2.5 ml) was collected from every donor individually. Germline V gene sequence: CDR1 SNHLY, CDR2 FYNNEI. The CDR3 is 17 amino acids.

This clonotype was obtained from a human donor with ulcerative colitis or Crohn's disease, or a healthy co-twin of an affected twin (not recorded which). This chain connects TRBV2 to TRBJ2-1; TCRdb designates TRBD2, a call that cannot be tested without DNA. Sequenced input: blood. The CDR3 protein is CASSEGWLTSGENEQFF. Complete variable domain (other parts from reference TRBV2 and TRBJ2-1): EPEVTQTPSHQVTQMGQEVILRCVPISNHLYFYWYRQILGQKVEFLVSFYNNEISEKSEIFDDQFSVERPDGSNFTLKIRSTKLEDSAMYFCASSEGWLTSGENEQFFGPGTRLTVL.